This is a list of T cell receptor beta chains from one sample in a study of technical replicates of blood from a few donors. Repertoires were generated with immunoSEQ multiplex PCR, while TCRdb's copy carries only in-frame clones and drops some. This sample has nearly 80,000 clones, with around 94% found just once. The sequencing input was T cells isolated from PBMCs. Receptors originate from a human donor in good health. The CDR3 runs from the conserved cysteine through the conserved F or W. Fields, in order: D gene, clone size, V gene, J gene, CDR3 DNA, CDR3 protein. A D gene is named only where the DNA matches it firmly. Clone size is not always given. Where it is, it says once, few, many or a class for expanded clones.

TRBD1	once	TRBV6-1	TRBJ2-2	TGTGCCATGAGTAGACAGGGTAACGGGGAGCTGTTTTTT	CAMSRQGNGELFF
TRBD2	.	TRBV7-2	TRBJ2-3	TGTGCCAGCAGCTTAGCTAGCGGGAGGATCACAGATACGCAGTATTTT	CASSLASGRITDTQYF
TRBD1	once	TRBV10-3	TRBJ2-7	TGTGCCATCAGTGAGTCCCCGGCAGGGGGCTATCTTGCCTACGAGCAGTACTTC	CAISESPAGGYLAYEQYF
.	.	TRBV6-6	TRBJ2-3	TGTGCCAGCAGTTACTCCGGTCCCGGAGATACGCAGTATTTT	CASSYSGPGDTQYF
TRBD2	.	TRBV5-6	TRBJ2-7	TGTGCCAGCAGCTGGCGTGGGACTAGCGGATACGAGCAGTACTTC	CASSWRGTSGYEQYF
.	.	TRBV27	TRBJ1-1	TGTGCCAGCAGTTTCCGTATGTCGGGCAGGGGAACTGAAGCTTTCTTT	CASSFRMSGRGTEAFF
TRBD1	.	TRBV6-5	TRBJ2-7	TGTGCCAGCAGTCGGACAGGAGGCTCCTACGAGCAGTACTTC	CASSRTGGSYEQYF
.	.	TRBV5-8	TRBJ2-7	TGTGCCAGCAGCTTGAGACAGCTCTCCTACGAGCAGTACTTC	CASSLRQLSYEQYF
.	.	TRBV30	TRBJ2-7	TGTGCCTGGAGTGGACACGATCCCTACGAGCAGTACTTC	CAWSGHDPYEQYF
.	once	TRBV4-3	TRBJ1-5	TGCGCCAGCAGCCAAGAAGACAGGCCGAATCAGCCCCAGCATTTT	CASSQEDRPNQPQHF
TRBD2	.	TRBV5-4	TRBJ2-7	TGTGCCAGCAGCACCGCCGGGGGGGCCAGGACCTACGAGCAGTACTTC	CASSTAGGARTYEQYF
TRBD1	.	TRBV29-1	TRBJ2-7	TGCAGCGCCCTCCGGGGACAGGGATACGAGCAGTACTTC	CSALRGQGYEQYF
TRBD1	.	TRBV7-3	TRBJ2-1	TGTGCCAGCAGCCCGTCCAGGGGGCCTGAGCAGTTCTTC	CASSPSRGPEQFF
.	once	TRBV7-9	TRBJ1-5	TGTGCCAGCAGCTTAGTAGGGGCCAATCAGCCCCAGCATTTT	CASSLVGANQPQHF
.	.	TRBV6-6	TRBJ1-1	TGTGCCAGCAGCCCCGGCCCGGCCAGGCTTCAAGCTTTCTTT	CASSPGPARLQAFF
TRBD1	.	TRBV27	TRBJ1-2	TGTGCCAGCAGTATCCACAGGGGTAGTGGCTACACCTTC	CASSIHRGSGYTF
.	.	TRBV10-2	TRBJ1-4	TGCGCCAGCTCAGGGGTAGGGAATGAAAAACTGTTTTTT	CASSGVGNEKLFF
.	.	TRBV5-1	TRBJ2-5	TGCGCCAGCAGCTTGGCCAGGGACAAGCAGACCCAGTACTTC	CASSLARDKQTQYF
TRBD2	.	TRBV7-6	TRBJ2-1	TGTGCCAGCAGCTCGGTAGCGGGAGGGCCGTACAATGAGCAGTTCTTC	CASSSVAGGPYNEQFF
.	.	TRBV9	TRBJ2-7	TGTGCCAGCAGCGCAACCTCGAGCTCCTACGAGCAGTACTTC	CASSATSSSYEQYF
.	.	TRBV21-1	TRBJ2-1	TGTGCCAGCAGCAATTGGAGACAGGGTAGGAATGAGCAGTTCTTC	CASSNWRQGRNEQFF
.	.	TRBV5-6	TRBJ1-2	TGTGCCAGCAGGGAGGCATCGGGAGGCTACACCTTC	CASREASGGYTF
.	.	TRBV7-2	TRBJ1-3	TGTGCCAGCAGTCGGGGGATCTCTGGAAACACCATATATTTT	CASSRGISGNTIYF
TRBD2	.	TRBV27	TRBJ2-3	TGTGCCAGCAGTTTACTAGCGGGATTTACAGATACGCAGTATTTT	CASSLLAGFTDTQYF